This paragraph covers one TCR beta chain sequence. This sample is part of a study of radiation and T cells in renal cell carcinoma. Time point reported: blood 4 weeks post-SBRT, at nephrectomy. Treatment defined: 15 Gy SBRT to primary tumor, nephrectomy 4 weeks later. The CDR3 is 16 amino acids. Germline CDR1 and CDR2: MNHEY and SVGAGI. Trimming cost V 4 bases and J 5 bases; bases outside gene matches: 12. Clones were read by immunoSEQ multiplex PCR, and TCRdb kept only the in-frame ones, dropping some. Among roughly 80,000 clones listed, 75% to 90% were seen once. The sample was blood, taken from a patient whose treatment included radiotherapy and nephrectomy. V and J are TRBV6-5 and TRBJ2-5, with 8 bases fitting TRBD1. The clonotype was recovered from a woman aged 60-75 years with renal cell carcinoma. The CDR3 reads CASSSRDRQGRETQYF. The CDR3, as DNA: TGTGCCAGCAGTTCCCGGGACAGACAGGGGAGGGAGACCCAGTACTTC.